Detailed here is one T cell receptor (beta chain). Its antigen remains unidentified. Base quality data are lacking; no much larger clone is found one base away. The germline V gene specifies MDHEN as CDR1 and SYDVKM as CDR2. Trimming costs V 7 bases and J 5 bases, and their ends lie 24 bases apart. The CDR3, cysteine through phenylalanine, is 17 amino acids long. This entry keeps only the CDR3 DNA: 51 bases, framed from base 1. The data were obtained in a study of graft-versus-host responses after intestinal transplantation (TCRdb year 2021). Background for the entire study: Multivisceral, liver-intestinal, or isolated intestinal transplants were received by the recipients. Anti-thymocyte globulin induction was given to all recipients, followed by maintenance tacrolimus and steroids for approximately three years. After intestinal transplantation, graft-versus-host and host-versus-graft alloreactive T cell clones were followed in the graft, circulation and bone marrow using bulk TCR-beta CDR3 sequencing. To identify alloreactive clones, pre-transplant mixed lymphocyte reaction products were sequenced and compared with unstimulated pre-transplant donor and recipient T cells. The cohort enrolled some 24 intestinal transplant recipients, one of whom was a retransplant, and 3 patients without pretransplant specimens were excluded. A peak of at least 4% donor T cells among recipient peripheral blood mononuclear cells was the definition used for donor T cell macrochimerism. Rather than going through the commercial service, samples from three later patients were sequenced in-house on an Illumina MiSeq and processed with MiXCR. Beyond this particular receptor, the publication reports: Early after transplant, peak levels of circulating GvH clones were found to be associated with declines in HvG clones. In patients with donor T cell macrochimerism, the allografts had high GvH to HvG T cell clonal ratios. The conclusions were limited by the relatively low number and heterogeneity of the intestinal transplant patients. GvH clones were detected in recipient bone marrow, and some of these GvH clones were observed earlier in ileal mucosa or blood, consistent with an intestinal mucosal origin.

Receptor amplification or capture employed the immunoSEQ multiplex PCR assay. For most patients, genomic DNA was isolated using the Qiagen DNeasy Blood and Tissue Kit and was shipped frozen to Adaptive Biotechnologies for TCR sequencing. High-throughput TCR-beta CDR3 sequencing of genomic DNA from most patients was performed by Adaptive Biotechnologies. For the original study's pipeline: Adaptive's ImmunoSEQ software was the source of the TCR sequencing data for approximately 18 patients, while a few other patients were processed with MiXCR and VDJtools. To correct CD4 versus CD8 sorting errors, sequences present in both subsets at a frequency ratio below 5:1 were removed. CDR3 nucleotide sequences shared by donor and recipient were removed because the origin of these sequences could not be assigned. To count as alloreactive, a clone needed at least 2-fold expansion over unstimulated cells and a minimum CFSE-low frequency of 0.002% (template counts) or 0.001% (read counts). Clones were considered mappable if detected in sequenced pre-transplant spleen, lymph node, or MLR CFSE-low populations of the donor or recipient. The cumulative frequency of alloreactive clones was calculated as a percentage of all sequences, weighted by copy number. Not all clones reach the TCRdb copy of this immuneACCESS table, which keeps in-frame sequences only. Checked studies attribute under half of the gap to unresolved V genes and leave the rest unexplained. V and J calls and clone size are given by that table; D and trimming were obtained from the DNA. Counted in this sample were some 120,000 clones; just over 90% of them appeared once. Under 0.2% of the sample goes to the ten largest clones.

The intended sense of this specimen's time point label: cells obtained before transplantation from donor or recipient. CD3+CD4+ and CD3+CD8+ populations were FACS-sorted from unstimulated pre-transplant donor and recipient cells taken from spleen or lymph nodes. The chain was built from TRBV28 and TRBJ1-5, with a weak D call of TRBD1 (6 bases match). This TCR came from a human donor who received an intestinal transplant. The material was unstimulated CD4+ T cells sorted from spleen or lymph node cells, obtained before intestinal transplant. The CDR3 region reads CASTTWGGGIYDQPQHF. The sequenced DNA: TGTGCCAGCACCACCTGGGGAGGGGGGATTTATGATCAGCCCCAGCATTTT.